This T cell receptor beta chain originates from a study of preoperative IRX-2 immunotherapy in early breast cancer. From germline, CDR1 is LNHDA and CDR2 SQIVND (reference sequence). V lost 3 bases to trimming and J lost 5 bases; unmatched junction nucleotides: 7. The CDR3 loop spans 15 amino acids. The treatment denotes: preoperative locoregional IRX-2 cytokine immunotherapy. Patients received preoperative, locoregional IRX-2 cytokine immunotherapy in a phase Ib study. The data were produced by immunoSEQ multiplex PCR, yet TCRdb's version contains in-frame clones alone and is incomplete. The sample comprises around 34,000 clones, roughly 96% of which are singletons, and roughly 6.5% rests with the top ten.

The sequence derives from a human donor with breast cancer. The sample was acquired from a patient treated with IRX-2 immunotherapy. V is TRBV19 and J is TRBJ1-5; TRBD1 aligns across 7 bases. This CDR3 is CASSIGRGGDQPQHF. As DNA, the CDR3 is TGTGCCAGTAGTATCGGGAGAGGGGGCGATCAGCCCCAGCATTTT.